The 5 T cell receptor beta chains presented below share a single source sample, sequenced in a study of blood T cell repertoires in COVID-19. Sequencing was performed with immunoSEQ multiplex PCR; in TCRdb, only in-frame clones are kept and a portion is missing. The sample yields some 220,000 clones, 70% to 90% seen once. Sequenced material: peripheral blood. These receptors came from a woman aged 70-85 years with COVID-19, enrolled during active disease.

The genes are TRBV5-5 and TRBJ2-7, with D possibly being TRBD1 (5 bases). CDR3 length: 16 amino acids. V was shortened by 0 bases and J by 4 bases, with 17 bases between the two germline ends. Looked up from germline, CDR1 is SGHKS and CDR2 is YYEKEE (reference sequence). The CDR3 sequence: CASSLETSTVGYEQYF. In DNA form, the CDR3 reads TGTGCCAGCAGCTTGGAAACATCGACAGTGGGTTACGAGCAGTACTTC.

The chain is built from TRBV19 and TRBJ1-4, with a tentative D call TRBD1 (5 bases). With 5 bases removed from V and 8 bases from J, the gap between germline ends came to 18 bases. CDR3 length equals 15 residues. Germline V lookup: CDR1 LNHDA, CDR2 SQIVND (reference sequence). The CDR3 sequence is CASSRRQGKGEKLFF. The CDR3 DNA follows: TGTGCCAGTAGTCGCCGGCAGGGTAAGGGGGAAAAACTGTTTTTT.

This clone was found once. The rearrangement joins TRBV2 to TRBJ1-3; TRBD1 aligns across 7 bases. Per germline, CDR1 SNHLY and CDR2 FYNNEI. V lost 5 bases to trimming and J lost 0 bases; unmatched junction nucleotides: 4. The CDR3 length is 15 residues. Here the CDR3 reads CASSLGQVSGNTIYF. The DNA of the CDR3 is TGTGCCAGCAGTCTTGGACAGGTCTCTGGAAACACCATATATTTT.

DNA of the CDR3: TGTGCCAGCAGCCTGACTAGCGGGACTGTCGCCGGGGAGCTGTTTTTT. Translated: CASSLTSGTVAGELFF. V and J are TRBV9 and TRBJ2-2, with TRBD2 matching 11 bases. V gave up 4 bases and J gave up 6 bases; unmatched junction bases: 8. The length of the CDR3 is 16 residues. CDR1 SGDLS and CDR2 YYNGEE come from the germline V gene. Looking up the rest from reference TRBV9 and TRBJ2-2 gives the full variable domain: DSGVTQTPKHLITATGQRVTLRCSPRSGDLSVYWYQQSLDQGLQFLIQYYNGEERAKGNILERFSAQQFPDLHSELNLSSLELGDSALYFCASSLTSGTVAGELFFGEGSRLTVL.

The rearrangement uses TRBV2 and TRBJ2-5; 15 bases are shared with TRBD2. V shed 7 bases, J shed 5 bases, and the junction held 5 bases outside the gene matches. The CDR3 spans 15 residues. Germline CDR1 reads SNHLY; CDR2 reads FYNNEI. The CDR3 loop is CASTGLAGGGETQYF. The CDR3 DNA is TGTGCCAGCACGGGACTAGCGGGAGGAGGGGAGACCCAGTACTTC.